This TCR beta chain was captured by sequencing in a study of blood T cell repertoires in COVID-19. Study-wide background: Spain, Italy and the United States supplied samples that represented acute and convalescent COVID-19. PBMCs, B-cell-depleted T cells, or T cells provided the cDNA or gDNA that made up the material.

Authors' analysis steps: Reference gene primer amplification gave nucleated cell count estimates. Measured with immunoSEQ multiplex PCR; TCRdb has only the in-frame clones, and not every one. For V, J and clone size, that table is used; D and trimming come from the DNA. The sample includes tens of thousands of clones, over 90% of them seen just once. Trimming pared 5 bases from V and 4 bases from J, leaving 9 bases between. This CDR3 comprises 13 residues. CDR1 SGHTA and CDR2 FQGTGA come from the germline V gene. Sequenced sample: peripheral blood. The clonotype was recovered from a man aged 50 to 59 with active COVID-19. This chain uses TRBV7-3 with TRBJ1-5, with no clear D. The CDR3 loop reads CASSPGVNQPQHF. CDR3 bases: TGTGCCAGCAGCCCCGGGGTAAATCAGCCCCAGCATTTT.